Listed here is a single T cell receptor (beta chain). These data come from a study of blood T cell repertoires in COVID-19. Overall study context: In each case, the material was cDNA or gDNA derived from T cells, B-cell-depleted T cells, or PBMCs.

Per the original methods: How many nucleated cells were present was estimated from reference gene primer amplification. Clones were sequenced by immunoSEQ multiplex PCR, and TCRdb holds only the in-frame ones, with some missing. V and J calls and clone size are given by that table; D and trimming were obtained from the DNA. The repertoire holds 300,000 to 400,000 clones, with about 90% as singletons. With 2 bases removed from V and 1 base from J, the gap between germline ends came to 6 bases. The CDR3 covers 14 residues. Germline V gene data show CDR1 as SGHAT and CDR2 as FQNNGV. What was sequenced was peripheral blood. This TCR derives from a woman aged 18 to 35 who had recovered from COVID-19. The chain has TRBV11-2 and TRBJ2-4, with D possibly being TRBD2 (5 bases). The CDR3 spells CASSLIAAKNIQYF. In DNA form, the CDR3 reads TGTGCCAGCAGCTTAATAGCGGCCAAAAACATTCAGTACTTC.